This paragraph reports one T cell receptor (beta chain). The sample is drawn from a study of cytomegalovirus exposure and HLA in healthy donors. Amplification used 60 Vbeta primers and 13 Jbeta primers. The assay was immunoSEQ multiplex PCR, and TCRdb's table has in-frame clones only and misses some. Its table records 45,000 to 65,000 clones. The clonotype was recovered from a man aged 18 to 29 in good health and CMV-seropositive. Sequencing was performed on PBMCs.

The CDR3 region is CASSVDRFGTEAFF. CDR3 sequence (DNA): TGTGCCAGCAGTGTCGACAGGTTCGGCACTGAAGCTTTCTTT. The genes are TRBV2 and TRBJ1-1, with D possibly being TRBD1 (6 bases). CDR3 length: 14 residues. V was trimmed by 4 bases and J by 4 bases, leaving 13 bases between them. The germline CDR1 and CDR2 sequences are SNHLY and FYNNEI.